A single TCR beta chain is shown here with its context. Its antigen is unknown. CDR1 and CDR2 from the germline V gene are SGHAT and FQNNGV. CDR3 length: 12 residues. 5' RACE with UMI labels generated the TRB cDNA libraries. TCRdb reprocessed the 5' RACE reads, with one entry per CDR3 protein and no DNA. The ten most abundant clones cover roughly 15% of a sample with about 38,000 distinct CDR3 sequences. This sample was included in a study of CXCR3-negative and CXCR3-positive naive CD8 T cells. Study-level points and caveats: Fresh PBMCs went into most assays, and CXCR3 expression partly declined after cryopreservation.

Every CD8+ subset sample held about 300,000 flow-sorted cells, done in triplicate. V is TRBV11-2 and J is TRBJ2-3. The clonotype was recovered from a human donor in good health. Some clones in this sample may be carry-over from other donors' samples. Sequences were obtained from memory CD8+ T cells from blood. The CDR3 sequence is CASSFGLDTQYF.